Listed below are T cell receptor beta chains from one sample, sequenced in a study of shared clonotypes between healthy human individuals. Assay used: immunoSEQ multiplex PCR; TCRdb lists only in-frame clones, some missing. The top ten hold 0.5% to 0.6% of the sample, which has 800,000 to 1,200,000 clones, around 78% seen once. The sequenced sample was memory CD4+ T cells from PBMCs. The receptors stem from a man younger than 35 in good health. Some clones in this sample may be carry-over from other donors' samples. Each CDR3 is given with its conserved first and last residue. The order of the fields is V gene, D gene, CDR3 length, J gene, clone size, CDR3 DNA, CDR3 protein. The D gene is left open where the match is weak. Clone size, where shown, is once, few, many, or a class for clones that have expanded.

v_call: TRBV6-6; d_call: .; cdr3_length: 15; j_call: TRBJ1-3; clone_size: .; cdr3_nt: TGTGCCAGCAGAAACGGGAGGGTCCCTGGAAACACCATATATTTT; cdr3_aa: CASRNGRVPGNTIYF
v_call: TRBV9; d_call: .; cdr3_length: 14; j_call: TRBJ2-2; clone_size: .; cdr3_nt: TGTGCCAGCAGCGCCGCACTAGCCCCCGGGGAGCTGTTTTTT; cdr3_aa: CASSAALAPGELFF
v_call: TRBV5-1; d_call: TRBD2; cdr3_length: 16; j_call: TRBJ2-3; clone_size: .; cdr3_nt: TGCGCCAGCAGCACCGTACTGGCGGGAGAGGCAGATACGCAGTATTTT; cdr3_aa: CASSTVLAGEADTQYF
v_call: TRBV28; d_call: TRBD1; cdr3_length: 13; j_call: TRBJ1-5; clone_size: .; cdr3_nt: TGTGCCACCGATCAGGGGGACGTGGGGCCCCAGCATTTT; cdr3_aa: CATDQGDVGPQHF
v_call: TRBV6-5; d_call: TRBD2; cdr3_length: 14; j_call: TRBJ2-7; clone_size: .; cdr3_nt: TGTGCCAGCAGTTACGATCTAGCGGGAGGGACGCGGCACTTC; cdr3_aa: CASSYDLAGGTRHF
v_call: TRBV6-1; d_call: TRBD1; cdr3_length: 13; j_call: TRBJ1-2; clone_size: few; cdr3_nt: TGTGCCAGCAACCTAGGGGGCCGGCGTGGCTACACCTTC; cdr3_aa: CASNLGGRRGYTF
v_call: TRBV5-4; d_call: TRBD2; cdr3_length: 14; j_call: TRBJ2-5; clone_size: .; cdr3_nt: TGTGCCAGCAGCCAGACTAGCGTAAAAGAGACCCAGTACTTC; cdr3_aa: CASSQTSVKETQYF
v_call: TRBV19; d_call: TRBD2; cdr3_length: 16; j_call: TRBJ2-4; clone_size: .; cdr3_nt: TGTGCCAGTAGTTCCCTATCTAGCGGACAAAATGACATTCAGTACTTC; cdr3_aa: CASSSLSSGQNDIQYF
v_call: TRBV4-1; d_call: .; cdr3_length: 16; j_call: TRBJ2-2; clone_size: .; cdr3_nt: TGCGCCAGCAGCCAAGCCCCTAGCGTGGGCACCGGGGAGCTGTTTTTT; cdr3_aa: CASSQAPSVGTGELFF
v_call: TRBV19; d_call: .; cdr3_length: 14; j_call: TRBJ1-1; clone_size: .; cdr3_nt: TGTGCCAGTAGTATTCAGTCTCAGGGGACTGAAGCTTTCTTT; cdr3_aa: CASSIQSQGTEAFF